This TCR beta chain is from a study of T cells after yellow fever vaccination (dated by TCRdb to about 2019). A note on the overall study: The SMART-Seq v4 Ultra Low Input RNA kit was used to prepare libraries from fractions with low cell numbers. To follow T-cell clones before and after primary and booster YFV17D yellow fever vaccination, bulk TCR alpha and beta repertoires were sequenced over time. Two healthy male donors, one aged 18 to 30 and one aged 30 to 39 years, were included in the cohort. Blood was collected at multiple timepoints before and after primary and secondary immunization, and bulk PBMC replicates and cell subsets were isolated. The study at large found these results: Only a couple of donors were included in the study, so the extent to which the findings can be generalized is limited. A small share of clonotypes occurred in both CD4 and CD8 compartments, likely arising from convergent recombination. After the booster, most of the clones that had expanded following primary vaccination were detected again (almost 98% of CD4 and around 90% of CD8), which suggests that memory was broadly maintained. The secondary T-cell response was found to be weaker but faster than the primary response, with a peak reached on day 5 rather than on day 15. FACS-sorted repertoires could contain abundant contaminating clonotypes from the bulk population, so computational filtering was required.

This clonotype was seen repeatedly, ten times or more. It lacks a known antigen. No qualities accompany the bases; no much larger clone lies one base away. CDR1 MNHEY and CDR2 SMNVEV were looked up in the germline V gene (reference sequence). V is pruned by 1 base and J by 0 bases, leaving 1 base of the junction without a gene match. From the cysteine up to the phenylalanine, the CDR3 has a length of 17 residues. The retained sequence is limited to the CDR3, 51 bases, with the frame set at the first base. TCR cDNA was made using 5'RACE template switching, a step that added a universal primer site and unique molecular identifiers. Priming for cDNA synthesis came from both the TCR alpha and TCR beta constant segments. Two PCR steps were used to amplify libraries, with sample barcodes and sequencing adapters being added in the second step. Libraries were sequenced on Illumina HiSeq 2500 (2x100 bp) or NovaSeq (2x150 bp). The published analysis was carried out like this. Reads were demultiplexed and collapsed into UMI consensus sequences with MIGEC, and V(D)J alignment was performed with MiXCR. Using edgeR on replicate PBMC samples, clonotypes were called vaccine-responding if FDR was below 0.01 and the log2 fold change was above 5 up to day 15. Each bulk clonotype was labeled CD4 or CD8 based on which sequenced repertoire, CD4 or CD8, contained the clonotype at higher abundance. The raw public data were reprocessed by TCRdb itself: fastp quality trimming at Q25, MiXCR clonotype calling, in-frame beta chains only. Every entry covers one CDR3 protein and lists the most common genes and DNA from its rows. The V and J calls reflect TCRdb's pipeline rather than the authors' work. This sample gives roughly 150,000 distinct CDR3 sequences in total; 7% to 9% of them show up just once. The ten biggest clones cover roughly 0.76% of the sample.

The meaning of the sample's treatment or condition label: live attenuated yellow fever vaccine strain. PBMCs were isolated from peripheral blood using a standard Ficoll-Paque protocol. Dynabeads CD4 and CD8 positive selection kits were used to isolate CD4 and CD8 T-cell fractions. TriZol was used to extract RNA from bulk PBMCs, from CD4 and CD8 fractions, and from dextramer-positive and dextramer-negative fractions. The chain employs TRBV27 and TRBJ2-1; 12 of the junction bases match TRBD2. The source material was CD4+ T cells sorted from PBMCs, sampled 5 days after the yellow fever booster vaccination. This TCR derives from a man aged 30-40 years who received the YFV17D yellow fever vaccine. The CDR3 reads CASSLLTSGSSYNEQFF. DNA sequence: TGTGCCAGCAGTTTATTGACTAGCGGGAGCTCCTACAATGAGCAGTTCTTC.